This TCR beta chain was retrieved from a study of blood T cell repertoires in COVID-19. Across the study: There were acute and convalescent COVID-19 samples, and they came from the United States, Italy and Spain. In each case, the material was cDNA or gDNA derived from T cells, B-cell-depleted T cells, or PBMCs.

The protocol was immunoSEQ multiplex PCR, while the TCRdb copy is restricted to in-frame clones and leaves out a portion. The repertoire holds some 380,000 clones, with over 75% as singletons. After removal of 6 bases from V and 8 bases from J, the junction contained 12 bases not matched to a gene. Looked up from germline, CDR1 is LNHDA and CDR2 is SQIVND (reference sequence). The CDR3 is made up of 15 amino acids. Participant age was roughly 18 to 90 years, and participants resided in 24 US areas. Assignments of participants to cohorts depended upon their own reported clinical history. J is TRBJ1-5 and V is TRBV19; TRBD1 agrees at 8 bases. Sequencing used PBMCs or T cells enriched from blood (not recorded which). The TCR originated in a woman between 40 and 55 years old with acute COVID-19. CDR3 DNA: TGTGCCAGTAGCTTCCTCGACAGGGGCCTTGAGCCCCAGCATTTT. It specifies CASSFLDRGLEPQHF. The variable domain in full, with the rest retrieved from reference TRBV19 and TRBJ1-5, is DGGITQSPKYLFRKEGQNVTLSCEQNLNHDAMYWYRQDPGQGLRLIYYSQIVNDFQKGDIAEGYSVSREKKESFPLTVTSAQKNPTAFYLCASSFLDRGLEPQHFGDGTRLSIL.